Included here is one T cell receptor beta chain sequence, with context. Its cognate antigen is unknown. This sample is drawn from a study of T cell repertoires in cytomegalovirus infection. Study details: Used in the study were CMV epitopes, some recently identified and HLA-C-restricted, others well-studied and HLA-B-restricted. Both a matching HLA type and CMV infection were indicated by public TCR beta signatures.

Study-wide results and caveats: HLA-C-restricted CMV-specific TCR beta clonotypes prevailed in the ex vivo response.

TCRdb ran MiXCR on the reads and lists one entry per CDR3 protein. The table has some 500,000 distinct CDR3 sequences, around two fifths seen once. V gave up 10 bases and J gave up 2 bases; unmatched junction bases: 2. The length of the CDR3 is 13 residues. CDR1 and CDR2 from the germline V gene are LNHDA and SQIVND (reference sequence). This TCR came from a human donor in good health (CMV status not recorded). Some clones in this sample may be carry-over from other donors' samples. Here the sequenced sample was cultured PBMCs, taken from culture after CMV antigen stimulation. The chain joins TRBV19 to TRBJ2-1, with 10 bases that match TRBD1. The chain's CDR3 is CATGTGAYNEQFF. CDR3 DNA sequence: TGTGCCACCGGGACAGGGGCCTACAATGAGCAGTTCTTC.